One and the same sample provided the 14 T cell receptor beta chains below, sequenced in a study of T cell repertoires in cytomegalovirus infection. TCRdb re-called the reads through MiXCR, storing one row per CDR3 protein. The sample carries about 60,000 distinct CDR3 sequences, roughly a third recorded once. Their antigen targets remain unknown. The sequenced sample was PBMCs, sequenced either directly or after in vitro stimulation (not recorded which). The receptors originated from a human donor in good health (CMV status not recorded). Some clones in this sample may be carry-over from other donors' samples.

The chain combines TRBV6-6 with TRBJ2-7; D not certain. Germline CDR1 is MNHNY and CDR2 is SVGAGI (reference sequence). The CDR3 contains 16 residues. V was shortened by 4 bases and J by 7 bases, with 23 bases between the two germline ends. CDR3 in amino acids: CASSSSGVGLLGEQYF. The CDR3 DNA reads as TGTGCCAGCAGTTCCTCGGGCGTGGGTCTCCTTGGGGAGCAGTACTTC.

The V and J genes are TRBV7-2 and TRBJ2-2, with a weak D call TRBD2 (7 bases). Per germline, CDR1 SGHTA and CDR2 FQGNSA. Trimming pared 1 base from V and 5 bases from J, leaving 17 bases between. The CDR3 loop spans 17 amino acids. CDR3 sequence reads: CASSLVWREGGTGELFF. CDR3 sequence (DNA): TGTGCCAGCAGCTTAGTCTGGAGGGAGGGGGGGACCGGGGAGCTGTTTTTT.

This clonotype was counted a few times. V usage is TRBV29-1 and J usage is TRBJ1-5, with 8 nucleotides matching TRBD1. Trimming took 7 bases from V and 6 from J; bases not matched to a gene: 8. CDR1 and CDR2 from the germline V gene are SQVTM and ANQGSEA. This CDR3 spans 13 amino acids. The CDR3 DNA reads TGCAGCGCTTCAGGGGGCGGTGGTCAGCCCCAGCATTTT. This translates into CSASGGGGQPQHF.

V and J are TRBV19 and TRBJ2-5; 9 bases are a match to TRBD1. Germline V lookup: CDR1 LNHDA, CDR2 SQIVND (reference sequence). The length of the CDR3 is 15 residues. V lost 5 bases, J lost 2 bases, and 6 bases stayed unmatched. The CDR3 nucleotides are TGTGCCAGTAGTCTGGACAGGGGAACACAAGAGACCCAGTACTTC. This translates into CASSLDRGTQETQYF.

This clonotype was picked up a small number of times. J is TRBJ2-3 and V is TRBV7-2, with a possible D match to TRBD2 (5 bases). The CDR3 length is 15 residues. Germline V gives CDR1 SGHTA, CDR2 FQGNSA. V was shortened by 5 bases and J by 5 bases, with 17 bases between the two germline ends. Here the CDR3 DNA reads TGTGCCAGCAGCAAGGTTGGACTGGAGGTAGATACGCAGTATTTT. Translation: CASSKVGLEVDTQYF.

This sequence joins TRBV19 and TRBJ2-1; D is uncertain. Germline CDR1 is LNHDA and CDR2 is SQIVND (reference sequence). The germline V and J ends were trimmed by 6 bases and 6 bases, with 12 bases remaining between them. The CDR3 is made up of 13 amino acids. The CDR3 region is CASRVSSGNEQFF. CDR3 nucleotides: TGTGCCAGTAGGGTCTCGTCGGGCAATGAGCAGTTCTTC.

The rearrangement uses TRBV27 and TRBJ2-2, with D perhaps TRBD1 (6 bases). The ends were cut back, 8 bases at V and 1 base at J, with 14 bases in the middle. This CDR3 is built from 15 residues. The V gene's germline CDR1 is MNHEY and CDR2 SMNVEV (reference sequence). For the CDR3, the DNA is TGTGCCAGCCAGAGGGGGTGGGGGAACACCGGGGAGCTGTTTTTT. It codes for CASQRGWGNTGELFF.

This clonotype was observed a handful of times. The CDR3: CASSVISWGGRLRDGNQPQHF. CDR3 sequence (DNA): TGTGCCAGCAGCGTCATTAGTTGGGGCGGCAGACTCCGGGATGGCAATCAGCCCCAGCATTTT. This rearrangement joins TRBV7-8 to TRBJ1-5, with D tentatively TRBD1 (5 bases). This CDR3 region has 21 residues. CDR1 is SGHVS, CDR2 FQNEAQ, per germline. V lost 5 bases and J 2 bases, leaving 31 bases between the germline ends.

This chain uses TRBV7-4 with TRBJ1-5; TRBD1 aligns across 12 bases. The CDR3 loop spans 20 amino acids. V lost 5 bases, J lost 0 bases, and 14 bases stayed unmatched. Germline-derived CDR1 and CDR2 are SGHVT and SQSDAQ. In nucleotides, the CDR3 is TGTGCCAGCAGCCCAAAACGCCCTGGGGACAGGGGGCTTAGCAATCAGCCCCAGCATTTT. Translated: CASSPKRPGDRGLSNQPQHF.

V is TRBV12-3 or TRBV12-4 and J is TRBJ1-6, with D hard to call. Trimming shortened V by 3 bases and J by 3 bases, and 9 bases separated the two germline ends. The CDR3 runs to 15 residues. CDR3 bases: TGTGCCAGCAGTTTGCTAGAGCTCTATAATTCACCCCTCCACTTT. Translation gives CASSLLELYNSPLHF.

This chain uses TRBV28 with TRBJ2-5, with no clear D. The V end was cut by 3 bases, the J end by 5 bases, with 7 bases between. The CDR3 spans 12 residues. Germline values: CDR1 MDHEN, CDR2 SYDVKM. CDR3 sequence reads: CASSFIPETQYF. The DNA for the CDR3 is TGTGCCAGCAGTTTTATTCCTGAGACCCAGTACTTC.

This clonotype was seen a handful of times. V and J are TRBV4-1 and TRBJ2-6; D is unclear. The CDR3 length is 14 residues. Germline CDR1 and CDR2: MGHRA and YSYEKL. Trimming pared 3 bases from V and 4 bases from J, leaving 7 bases between. The CDR3 coding sequence is TGCGCCAGCAGCCAGAACGCGGGGGCCAACGTCCTGACTTTC. It encodes CASSQNAGANVLTF.

The chain uses TRBV20-1 and TRBJ1-5; no firm D call. Trimming removed 3 bases from V and 3 bases from J, with 12 bases in between. The CDR3 consists of 14 residues. The germline V gene encodes CDR1 DFQATT and CDR2 SNEGSKA (reference sequence). CDR3 protein: CSARVRPYNQPQHF. CDR3 DNA: TGCAGTGCTAGGGTACGGCCGTACAATCAGCCCCAGCATTTT.

This clonotype was counted many times. The chain recombines TRBV7-2 with TRBJ2-5; D unclear. The V and J ends lost 4 bases and 5 bases respectively, with 11 bases between them. This CDR3 spans 13 amino acids. Germline CDR1 and CDR2: SGHTA and FQGNSA. The CDR3 spells CASSSNNYETQYF. The CDR3 bases are TGTGCCAGCAGCTCAAATAACTATGAGACCCAGTACTTC.